This TCR beta chain was sequenced for a study of cytomegalovirus exposure and HLA in healthy donors. Overall study results and limits: It was reported that TCR beta sequences correctly inferred the HLA-A and HLA-B alleles for most subjects.

A remark on this clone: Its antigen is not known.

Looked up from germline, CDR1 is SNHLY and CDR2 is FYNNEI. The CDR3 spans 15 residues. V trimming: 6 bases; J trimming: 0 bases; junction bases outside the gene matches: 5. Use of 60 Vbeta and 13 Jbeta primers characterized the PCR. Profiling relied on immunoSEQ multiplex PCR, and the TCRdb table lists in-frame clones only, not all of them. The data contain roughly 120,000 clones, approximately 82% of them singletons. This rearrangement joins TRBV2 to TRBJ1-3, with TRBD1 matching over 7 bases. The sample consisted of PBMCs. The sequence was obtained from a man aged 30 to 45 in good health and CMV-seropositive. Here the CDR3 reads CASRQGTVSGNTIYF. DNA of the CDR3: TGTGCCAGCAGGCAAGGGACAGTCTCTGGAAACACCATATATTTT.